This T cell receptor beta chain came from a study of cytomegalovirus exposure and HLA in healthy donors. The PCR ran on 60 Vbeta and 13 Jbeta primers. Generated by immunoSEQ multiplex PCR, the TCRdb table keeps only in-frame clones and is missing some. The sample comprises under 200,000 clones, 79% of which are singletons, and roughly 0.76% rests with the top ten. Germline CDR1 LGHNT, CDR2 FRNRAP. V was shortened by 5 bases and J by 5 bases, with 21 bases between the two germline ends. This CDR3 contains 16 residues. Sequenced material: PBMCs. The V gene is TRBV12-5, the J gene TRBJ1-2, with D perhaps TRBD1 (6 bases). The receptor's source is a woman aged 40 to 49 in good health and CMV-seronegative. The CDR3 sequence is CASGLGGGRVGYGYTF. The CDR3 DNA sequence: TGTGCTAGTGGTCTGGGGGGCGGCAGGGTCGGGTATGGCTACACCTTC.